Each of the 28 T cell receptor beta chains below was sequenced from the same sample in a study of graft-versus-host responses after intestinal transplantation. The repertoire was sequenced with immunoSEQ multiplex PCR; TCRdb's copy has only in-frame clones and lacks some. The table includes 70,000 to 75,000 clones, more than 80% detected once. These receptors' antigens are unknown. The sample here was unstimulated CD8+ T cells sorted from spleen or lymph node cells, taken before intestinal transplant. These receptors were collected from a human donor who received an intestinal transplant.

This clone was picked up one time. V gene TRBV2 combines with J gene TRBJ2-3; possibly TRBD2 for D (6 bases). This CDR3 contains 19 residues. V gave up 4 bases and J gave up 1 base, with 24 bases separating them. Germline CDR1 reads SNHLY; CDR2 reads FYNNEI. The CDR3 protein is CASSVRTGTSVVGTDTQYF. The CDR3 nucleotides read TGTGCCAGCAGTGTCCGAACCGGGACTTCGGTGGTGGGCACAGATACGCAGTATTTT.

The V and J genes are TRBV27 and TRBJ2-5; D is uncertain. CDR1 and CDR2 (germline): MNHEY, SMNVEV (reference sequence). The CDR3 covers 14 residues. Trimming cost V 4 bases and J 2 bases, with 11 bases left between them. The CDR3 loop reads CASSSLDWQETQYF. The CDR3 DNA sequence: TGTGCCAGCAGTTCCCTAGACTGGCAAGAGACCCAGTACTTC.

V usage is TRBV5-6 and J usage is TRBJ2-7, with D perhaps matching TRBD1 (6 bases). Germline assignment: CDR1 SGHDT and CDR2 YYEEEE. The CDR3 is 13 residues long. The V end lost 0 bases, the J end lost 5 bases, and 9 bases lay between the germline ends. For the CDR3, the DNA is TGTGCCAGCAGCTTGGGGGCAGGGGACGAGCAGTACTTC. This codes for CASSLGAGDEQYF.

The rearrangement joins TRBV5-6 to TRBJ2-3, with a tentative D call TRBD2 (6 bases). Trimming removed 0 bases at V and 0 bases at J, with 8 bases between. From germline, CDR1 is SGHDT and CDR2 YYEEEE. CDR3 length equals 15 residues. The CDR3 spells CASSLGAGSTDTQYF. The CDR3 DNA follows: TGTGCCAGCAGCTTGGGAGCGGGCAGCACAGATACGCAGTATTTT.

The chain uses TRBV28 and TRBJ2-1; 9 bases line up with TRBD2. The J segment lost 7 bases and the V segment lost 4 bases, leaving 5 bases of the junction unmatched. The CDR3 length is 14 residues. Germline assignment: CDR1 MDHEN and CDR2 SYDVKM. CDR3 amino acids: CASSSRTSVNEQFF. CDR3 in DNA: TGTGCCAGCAGTTCCCGGACTAGCGTGAATGAGCAGTTCTTC.

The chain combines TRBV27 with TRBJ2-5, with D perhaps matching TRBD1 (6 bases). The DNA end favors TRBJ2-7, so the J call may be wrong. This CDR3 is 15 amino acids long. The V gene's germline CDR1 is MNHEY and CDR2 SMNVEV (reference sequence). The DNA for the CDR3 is TGTGCCAGCAGTTCGAATTTTGGGGGCCCCCACGAGCAGTACTTC. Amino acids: CASSSNFGGPHEQYF.

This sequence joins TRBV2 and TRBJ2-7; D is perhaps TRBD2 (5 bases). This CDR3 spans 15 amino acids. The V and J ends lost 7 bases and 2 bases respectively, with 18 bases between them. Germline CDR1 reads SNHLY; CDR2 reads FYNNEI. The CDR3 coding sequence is TGTGCCAGCACCGAGGGTCCCCAAGGAGCCTACGAGCAGTACTTC. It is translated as CASTEGPQGAYEQYF.

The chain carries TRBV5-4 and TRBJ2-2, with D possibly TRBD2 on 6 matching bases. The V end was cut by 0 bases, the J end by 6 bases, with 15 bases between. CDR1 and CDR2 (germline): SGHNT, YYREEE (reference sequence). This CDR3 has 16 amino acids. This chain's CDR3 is CASSLASGPPAGELFF. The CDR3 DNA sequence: TGTGCCAGCAGCTTGGCCAGCGGGCCCCCCGCCGGGGAGCTGTTTTTT.

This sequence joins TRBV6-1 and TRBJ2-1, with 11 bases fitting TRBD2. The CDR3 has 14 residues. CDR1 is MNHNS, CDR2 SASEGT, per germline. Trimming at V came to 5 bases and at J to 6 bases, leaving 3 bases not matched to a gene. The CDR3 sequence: CASSISGGANEQFF. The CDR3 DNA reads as TGTGCCAGCAGTATTAGCGGGGGGGCCAATGAGCAGTTCTTC.

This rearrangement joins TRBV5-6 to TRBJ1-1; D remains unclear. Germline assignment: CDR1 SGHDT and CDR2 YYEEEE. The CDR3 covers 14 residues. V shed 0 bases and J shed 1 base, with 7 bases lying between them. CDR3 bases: TGTGCCAGCAGCTTGGCGAAACAGAACACTGAAGCTTTCTTT. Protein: CASSLAKQNTEAFF.

The CDR3 loop reads CASSSLRQENEQFF. The CDR3 nucleotides are TGTGCCAGCAGCTCACTGCGACAAGAAAATGAGCAGTTCTTC. The J gene is TRBJ2-1, the V gene TRBV7-3; D not certain. The CDR3 consists of 14 residues. The V gene lost 4 bases and the J gene lost 7 bases, with 14 bases spanning the gap. Germline CDR1 SGHTA, CDR2 FQGTGA.

CDR3 nucleotide sequence: TGCAGCGTTCCTTCTAACTATGGCTACACCTTC. Amino acid sequence: CSVPSNYGYTF. This chain links TRBV29-1 with TRBJ1-2; D gene ambiguous. The CDR3 runs to 11 residues. Between the trimmed V and J ends, which lost 5 bases and 0 bases, there was a span of 4 bases. Germline V gene data show CDR1 as SQVTM and CDR2 as ANQGSEA.

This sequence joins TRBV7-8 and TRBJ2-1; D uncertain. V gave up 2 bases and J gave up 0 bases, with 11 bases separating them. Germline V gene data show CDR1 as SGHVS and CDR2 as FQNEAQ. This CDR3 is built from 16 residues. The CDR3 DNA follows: TGTGCCAGCAGCTTAAGTAGACTCGCCTCCTACAATGAGCAGTTCTTC. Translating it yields CASSLSRLASYNEQFF.

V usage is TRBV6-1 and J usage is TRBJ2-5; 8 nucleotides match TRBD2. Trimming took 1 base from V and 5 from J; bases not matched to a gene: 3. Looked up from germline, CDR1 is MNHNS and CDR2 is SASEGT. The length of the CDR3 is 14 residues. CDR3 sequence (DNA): TGTGCCAGCAGTGAAGGAGTAGCGGGGGAGACCCAGTACTTC. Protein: CASSEGVAGETQYF.

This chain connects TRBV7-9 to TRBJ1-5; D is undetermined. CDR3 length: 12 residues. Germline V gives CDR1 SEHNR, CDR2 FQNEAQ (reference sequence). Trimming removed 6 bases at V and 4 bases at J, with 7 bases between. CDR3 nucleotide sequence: TGTGCCAGCAGAAGCGGGAATCAGCCCCAGCATTTT. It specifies CASRSGNQPQHF.

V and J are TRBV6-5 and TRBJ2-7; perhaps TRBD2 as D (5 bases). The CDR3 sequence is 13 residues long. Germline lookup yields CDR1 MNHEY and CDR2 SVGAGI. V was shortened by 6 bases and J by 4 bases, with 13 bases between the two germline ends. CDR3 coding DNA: TGTGCCAGCAGCGAGGGTACAGAGTACGAGCAGTACTTC. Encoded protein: CASSEGTEYEQYF.

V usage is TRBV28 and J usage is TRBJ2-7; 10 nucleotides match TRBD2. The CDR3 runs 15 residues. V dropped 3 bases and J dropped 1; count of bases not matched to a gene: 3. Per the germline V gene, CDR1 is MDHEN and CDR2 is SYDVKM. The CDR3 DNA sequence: TGTGCCAGCAGTTTTGGACTAGCGGATTCCTACGAGCAGTACTTC. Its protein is CASSFGLADSYEQYF.

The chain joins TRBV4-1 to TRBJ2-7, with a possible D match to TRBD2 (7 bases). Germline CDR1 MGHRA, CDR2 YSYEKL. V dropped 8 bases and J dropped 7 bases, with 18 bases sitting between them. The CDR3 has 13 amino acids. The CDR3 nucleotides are TGCGCCAGCGCCCTTAGGGGGGGTGATGAGCAGTACTTC. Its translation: CASALRGGDEQYF.

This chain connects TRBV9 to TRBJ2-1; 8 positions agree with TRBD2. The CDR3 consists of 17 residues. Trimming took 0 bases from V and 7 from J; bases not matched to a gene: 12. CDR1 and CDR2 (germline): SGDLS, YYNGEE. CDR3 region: CASSVGLEGGGRNEQFF. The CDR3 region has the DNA TGTGCCAGCAGCGTAGGACTAGAGGGCGGGGGGAGAAATGAGCAGTTCTTC.

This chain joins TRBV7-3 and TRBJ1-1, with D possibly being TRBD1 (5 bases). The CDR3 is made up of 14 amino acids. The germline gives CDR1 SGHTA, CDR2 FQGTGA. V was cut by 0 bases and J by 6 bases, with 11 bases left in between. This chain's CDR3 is CASSLTVGAPEAFF. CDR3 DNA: TGTGCCAGCAGCTTAACGGTAGGGGCTCCTGAAGCTTTCTTT. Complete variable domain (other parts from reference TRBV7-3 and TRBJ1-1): GAGVSQTPSNKVTEKGKYVELRCDPISGHTALYWYRQSLGQGPEFLIYFQGTGAADDSGLPNDRFFAVRPEGSVSTLKIQRTERGDSAVYLCASSLTVGAPEAFFGQGTRLTVV.

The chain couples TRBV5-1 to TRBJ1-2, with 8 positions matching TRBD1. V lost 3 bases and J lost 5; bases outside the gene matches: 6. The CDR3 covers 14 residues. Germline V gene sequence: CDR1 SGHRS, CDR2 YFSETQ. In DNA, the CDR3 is TGCGCCAGCAGCTCCGGGACAGGTACTTATGGCTACACCTTC. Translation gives CASSSGTGTYGYTF.

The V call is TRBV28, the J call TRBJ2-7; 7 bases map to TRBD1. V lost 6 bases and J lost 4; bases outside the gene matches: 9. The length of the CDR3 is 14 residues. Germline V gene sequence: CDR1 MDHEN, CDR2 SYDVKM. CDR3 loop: CASSRTGTEYEQYF. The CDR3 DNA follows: TGTGCCAGCAGCCGAACCGGGACAGAGTACGAGCAGTACTTC.

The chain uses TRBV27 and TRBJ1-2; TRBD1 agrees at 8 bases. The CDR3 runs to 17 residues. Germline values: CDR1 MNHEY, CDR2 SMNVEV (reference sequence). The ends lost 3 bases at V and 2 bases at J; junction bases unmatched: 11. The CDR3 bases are TGTGCCAGCAGTTTGGCCCCAGGACAGGGAATGAACTATGGCTACACCTTC. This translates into CASSLAPGQGMNYGYTF.

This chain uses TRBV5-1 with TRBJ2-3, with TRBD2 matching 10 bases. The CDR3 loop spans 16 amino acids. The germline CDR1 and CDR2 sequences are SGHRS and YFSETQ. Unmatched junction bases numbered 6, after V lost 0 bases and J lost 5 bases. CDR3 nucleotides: TGCGCCAGCAGCTTGGATTCTAGCGGGGGTGGAGATACGCAGTATTTT. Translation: CASSLDSSGGGDTQYF. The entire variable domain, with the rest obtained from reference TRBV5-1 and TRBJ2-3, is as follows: KAGVTQTPRYLIKTRGQQVTLSCSPISGHRSVSWYQQTPGQGLQFLFEYFSETQRNKGNFPGRFSGRQFSNSRSEMNVSTLELGDSALYLCASSLDSSGGGDTQYFGPGTRLTVL.

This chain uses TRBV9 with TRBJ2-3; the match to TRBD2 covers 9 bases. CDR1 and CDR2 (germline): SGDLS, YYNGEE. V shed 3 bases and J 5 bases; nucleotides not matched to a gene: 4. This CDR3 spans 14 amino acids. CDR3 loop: CASSGGLALDTQYF. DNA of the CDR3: TGTGCCAGCAGCGGGGGACTAGCATTAGATACGCAGTATTTT.

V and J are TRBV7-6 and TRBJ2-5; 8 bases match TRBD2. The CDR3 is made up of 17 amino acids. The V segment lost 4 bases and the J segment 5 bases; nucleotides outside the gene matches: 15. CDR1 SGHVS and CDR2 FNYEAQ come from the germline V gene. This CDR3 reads CASSSDRIAGSRETQYF. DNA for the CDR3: TGTGCCAGCAGCTCCGATAGAATAGCGGGGAGTCGGGAGACCCAGTACTTC.

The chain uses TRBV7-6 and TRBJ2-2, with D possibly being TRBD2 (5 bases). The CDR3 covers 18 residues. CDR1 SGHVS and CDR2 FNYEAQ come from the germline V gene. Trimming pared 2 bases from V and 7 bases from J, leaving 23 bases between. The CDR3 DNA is TGTGCCAGCAGCTTAAATCCCAGGCGAGACTACTTGCTCGGGGAGCTGTTTTTT. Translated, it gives CASSLNPRRDYLLGELFF.

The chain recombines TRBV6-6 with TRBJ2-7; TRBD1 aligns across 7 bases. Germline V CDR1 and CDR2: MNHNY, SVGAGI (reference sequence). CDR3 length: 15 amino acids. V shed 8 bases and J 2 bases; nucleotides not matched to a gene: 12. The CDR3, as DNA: TGTGCCAGCGCCCCTAGGACAGGAGTAGCCTACGAGCAGTACTTC. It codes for CASAPRTGVAYEQYF.